This T cell receptor beta chain was observed in a study of PD-L1 blockade in urothelial cancer. About the study: Before enrollment, 0 to 3 chemotherapy regimens had been given to patients. Blood drawn 3 weeks (second dose) and 6 weeks after treatment start was analyzed.

The V segment lost 5 bases and the J segment 2 bases; nucleotides outside the gene matches: 8. The germline CDR1 and CDR2 sequences are SEHNR and FQNEAQ (reference sequence). The CDR3 is 16 amino acids. Generated by immunoSEQ multiplex PCR, the TCRdb table keeps only in-frame clones and is missing some. Of 45,000 to 55,000 clones listed, about four fifths are singletons. Time point indicated: pretreatment peripheral blood. This clonotype originated in a man aged 65-85 years with urothelial cancer. V gene TRBV7-9 combines with J gene TRBJ2-3; the match to TRBD1 covers 9 bases. Source: PBMCs, taken around atezolizumab (anti-PD-L1) treatment. The CDR3 reads CASSRGDRESTDTQYF. The CDR3, as DNA: TGTGCCAGCAGCCGTGGGGACAGGGAGTCCACAGATACGCAGTATTTT.